Below are 32 T cell receptor beta chains sequenced from a single sample in a study of T-cell memory formation after mild COVID-19. TCRdb ran MiXCR on the 5' RACE reads and lists one entry per CDR3 protein. The sample carries hundreds of thousands of distinct CDR3 sequences, 25% to 30% recorded once. Sequences were obtained from PBMCs or a T cell subset sorted from them (not recorded which). The origin of the receptors is an adult woman who had mild COVID-19 (a few samples of this study predate the infection). Cell type and time point are not known.

In this sample, this clonotype turned up a few times. V is TRBV29-1 and J is TRBJ2-7; 11 nucleotides line up with TRBD1. The V gene's germline CDR1 is SQVTM and CDR2 ANQGSEA. V was clipped by 5 bases and J by 6 bases; unmatched bases: 6. This CDR3 has 13 residues. In DNA form, the CDR3 reads TGCAGCGTTCCGGGACAGGGGGGTCTCGAGCAGTACTTC. Its translation: CSVPGQGGLEQYF.

The genes are TRBV4-1 and TRBJ2-2, with D perhaps TRBD1 or TRBD2 (5 bases each). The CDR3 consists of 18 residues. Germline-derived CDR1 and CDR2 are MGHRA and YSYEKL. V was clipped by 0 bases and J by 5 bases, with 19 bases between them. The DNA for the CDR3 is TGCGCCAGCAGCCAAGATTTGTTCAGGGACCTGGAGACCGGGGAGCTGTTTTTT. It codes for CASSQDLFRDLETGELFF.

This clonotype was counted a few times. The chain joins TRBV6-6 to TRBJ2-7, with 8 bases matching TRBD2. After removal of 4 bases from V and 2 bases from J, the junction contained 10 bases not matched to a gene. Looked up from germline, CDR1 is MNHNY and CDR2 is SVGAGI (reference sequence). The CDR3 is 16 residues long. This CDR3 is CASSSTTGGGPYEQYF. Written as DNA, the CDR3 is TGTGCCAGCAGTTCCACTACGGGGGGGGGACCCTACGAGCAGTACTTC.

This clonotype was observed a few times. The J gene is TRBJ2-2, the V gene TRBV5-1, with no clear D. The CDR3 spans 15 residues. Germline assignment: CDR1 SGHRS and CDR2 YFSETQ. Trimming shortened V by 0 bases and J by 0 bases, and 6 bases separated the two germline ends. CDR3 in DNA: TGCGCCAGCAGCTTGGCTCAGGCGAACACCGGGGAGCTGTTTTTT. This encodes CASSLAQANTGELFF.

This clonotype was seen only a few times. The gene calls are TRBV4-1 and TRBJ2-5; D is possibly TRBD1 or TRBD2 (5 bases each). The V gene lost 2 bases and the J gene lost 4 bases, with 17 bases spanning the gap. The CDR3 consists of 16 residues. In germline, CDR1 is MGHRA, CDR2 YSYEKL. The CDR3 loop is CASSQWPPGLGETQYF. The CDR3 coding sequence is TGCGCCAGCAGCCAATGGCCCCCGGGGCTGGGAGAGACCCAGTACTTC.

The sample holds a few counts of this clonotype. The chain employs TRBV25-1 and TRBJ1-1; D perhaps matches TRBD1 (5 bases). The CDR3 length is 17 residues. The germline V and J ends were trimmed by 0 bases and 1 base, with 15 bases remaining between them. Looked up from germline, CDR1 is MGHDK and CDR2 is SYGVNS. The DNA of the CDR3 is TGTGCCAGCAGTGAATACCCCCAGGGACTTACGAACACTGAAGCTTTCTTT. Its translation: CASSEYPQGLTNTEAFF.

This clonotype has more than one count but fewer than ten. The genes are TRBV12-3 or TRBV12-4 and TRBJ2-1; TRBD2 matches 11 bases. The CDR3 has 15 residues. Losses at the gene ends were 8 bases for V and 8 bases for J; bases not matched to a gene: 11. The CDR3, as DNA: TGTGCCAGCCGGGGTTTAGCGGGAGGGGGCTATGAGCAGTTCTTC. Amino acid sequence: CASRGLAGGGYEQFF.

The V and J genes are TRBV5-1 and TRBJ1-1, with 9 bases aligning to TRBD1. V gave up 5 bases and J gave up 4 bases; unmatched junction bases: 3. The CDR3 is made up of 13 amino acids. Germline V gene data show CDR1 as SGHRS and CDR2 as YFSETQ. This CDR3 reads CASRLQGATEAFF. The CDR3 nucleotides are TGCGCCAGCAGGCTACAGGGGGCCACTGAAGCTTTCTTT.

This sequence joins TRBV10-3 and TRBJ1-4; no reliable D call. The CDR3 loop spans 11 amino acids. Looked up from germline, CDR1 is ENHRY and CDR2 is SYGVKD. The V end lost 5 bases, the J end lost 8 bases, and 6 bases lay between the germline ends. CDR3 nucleotides: TGTGCCATCAGTCCGGGCGAAAAACTGTTTTTT. Protein product: CAISPGEKLFF.

The gene calls are TRBV29-1 and TRBJ1-4, with D uncertain. Germline values: CDR1 SQVTM, CDR2 ANQGSEA. The germline V and J ends were trimmed by 7 bases and 6 bases, with 15 bases remaining between them. The CDR3 loop spans 13 amino acids. CDR3 DNA: TGCAGCGGCGGAAAGCACGGGGATGAAAAACTGTTTTTT. This gives the protein CSGGKHGDEKLFF.

The CDR3 region has the DNA TGTGCCAGCAGTTACGGTCAGGGCGACGGCTACACCTTC. The encoded protein is CASSYGQGDGYTF. This rearrangement joins TRBV6-2 or TRBV6-3 to TRBJ1-2; tentative D call: TRBD1 (5 bases). V was pared by 2 bases and J by 8 bases, with 12 bases between. The CDR3 loop spans 13 amino acids. Per the germline V gene, CDR1 is MNHEY and CDR2 is SVGEGT.

This clonotype was detected only a few times. The rearrangement links TRBV6-5 to TRBJ2-5; D perhaps matches TRBD1 (6 bases). The ends were cut back, 7 bases at V and 4 bases at J, with 16 bases in the middle. The CDR3 loop spans 14 amino acids. Germline V lookup: CDR1 MNHEY, CDR2 SVGAGI. As DNA, the CDR3 is TGTGCCAGCAACTCCGGGACATCTAGAGAGACCCAGTACTTC. Its protein is CASNSGTSRETQYF.

The sample holds a few counts of this clonotype. An end of the junction differs from the germline gene, which may be a read error. This chain uses TRBV7-9 with TRBJ1-5; D perhaps matches TRBD1 (6 bases). Per the germline V gene, CDR1 is SEHNR and CDR2 is FQNEAQ (reference sequence). The CDR3 covers 14 residues. CDR3 sequence (DNA): TGCGCCAGCAGCCTGGACAGCGGCAATCAGCCCCAGCATTTT. Protein sequence: CASSLDSGNQPQHF.

V usage is TRBV7-9 and J usage is TRBJ2-3; the D gene could be TRBD1 or TRBD2 (5 bases each). The CDR3 is 13 residues long. The germline V gene encodes CDR1 SEHNR and CDR2 FQNEAQ (reference sequence). The V and J ends lost 5 bases and 8 bases respectively, with 14 bases between them. CDR3 in amino acids: CASSRIGGGTQYF. CDR3 DNA: TGTGCCAGCAGCCGCATAGGTGGGGGTACGCAGTATTTT.

The chain's CDR3 is CASSLDMGGYTF. The CDR3 nucleotides read TGTGCCAGCTCCCTCGATATGGGTGGCTACACCTTC. J is TRBJ1-2 and V is TRBV2; D is uncertain. Trimming took off 8 bases at V and 7 bases at J, with 14 bases between the two ends. Germline-derived CDR1 and CDR2 are SNHLY and FYNNEI. The CDR3 sequence is 12 residues long.

This clonotype was detected a few times. The genes are TRBV3-1 and TRBJ2-3, with no clear D. This CDR3 has 10 amino acids. V gave up 8 bases and J gave up 4 bases, with 4 bases separating them. CDR1 is LGHDT and CDR2 is YNNKEL in the germline V gene (reference sequence). Here the CDR3 reads CASGSDTQYF. CDR3 sequence (DNA): TGTGCCAGCGGGTCAGATACGCAGTATTTT.

The chain is built from TRBV2 and TRBJ2-1; 8 bases are a match to TRBD2. This CDR3 is 17 amino acids long. Germline loops: CDR1 SNHLY, CDR2 FYNNEI. V trimming: 0 bases; J trimming: 6 bases; junction bases outside the gene matches: 10. The CDR3 loop reads CASSEAMIAGPGNEQFF. The CDR3 bases are TGTGCCAGCAGTGAAGCGATGATAGCGGGGCCCGGCAATGAGCAGTTCTTC. The complete variable domain, with remaining parts taken from reference TRBV2 and TRBJ2-1, reads EPEVTQTPSHQVTQMGQEVILRCVPISNHLYFYWYRQILGQKVEFLVSFYNNEISEKSEIFDDQFSVERPDGSNFTLKIRSTKLEDSAMYFCASSEAMIAGPGNEQFFGPGTRLTVL.

This chain connects TRBV20-1 to TRBJ2-2; 8 nucleotides align to TRBD2. CDR3 size: 15 residues. Germline CDR1 is DFQATT and CDR2 is SNEGSKA (reference sequence). Unmatched junction bases numbered 11, after V lost 5 bases and J lost 6 bases. The CDR3 here is CSACTIGGASGELFF. Here the CDR3 DNA reads TGCAGTGCTTGCACTATCGGGGGGGCCTCCGGGGAGCTGTTTTTT.

This clonotype was seen a few times. The CDR3 nucleotides are TGTGCCAGCAGCGTAGCGACAGGGTCTGACGAGCAGTACTTC. It is translated as CASSVATGSDEQYF. This chain links TRBV9 with TRBJ2-7, with 7 nucleotides matching TRBD1. CDR1 and CDR2 (germline): SGDLS, YYNGEE. The V segment lost 0 bases and the J segment 5 bases; nucleotides outside the gene matches: 5. This CDR3 comprises 14 residues.

The J gene is TRBJ1-1, the V gene TRBV7-2; D unresolved. The germline V and J ends were trimmed by 5 bases and 0 bases, with 19 bases remaining between them. The CDR3 consists of 17 residues. CDR1 SGHTA and CDR2 FQGNSA come from the germline V gene. DNA of the CDR3: TGTGCCAGCAGCCCACGGAGAGGTGCGGAAATGAACACTGAAGCTTTCTTT. The encoded protein is CASSPRRGAEMNTEAFF.

The rearrangement joins TRBV20-1 to TRBJ1-1; D remains unclear. The CDR3 totals 10 residues. Germline CDR1 is DFQATT and CDR2 is SNEGSKA (reference sequence). Trimming stripped 7 bases from V and 1 base from J, with 4 bases between. CDR3 protein: CSVPNTEAFF. CDR3 coding DNA: TGCAGTGTCCCGAACACTGAAGCTTTCTTT.

This clonotype has just a few counts. The gene calls are TRBV7-2 and TRBJ1-4; 8 bases match TRBD1. CDR1 is SGHTA, CDR2 FQGNSA, per germline. The CDR3 is 14 residues long. V shed 5 bases and J 13 bases; nucleotides not matched to a gene: 12. The DNA for the CDR3 is TGTGCCAGCAGCCCTCGACAGGGGAGGGATGGACTGTTTTTT. Amino acid sequence: CASSPRQGRDGLFF.

This rearrangement joins TRBV7-2 to TRBJ2-5; D is tentatively TRBD1 or TRBD2 (6 bases each). Germline lookup yields CDR1 SGHTA and CDR2 FQGNSA. The CDR3 consists of 14 residues. The ends were cut back, 5 bases at V and 2 bases at J, with 12 bases in the middle. The CDR3 nucleotides read TGTGCCAGCAGCGGAGGGGGGCGACAAGAGACCCAGTACTTC. Amino acids: CASSGGGRQETQYF.

This clonotype has ten or more counts. This rearrangement joins TRBV7-2 to TRBJ1-5; D is possibly TRBD1 (5 bases). The V gene's germline CDR1 is SGHTA and CDR2 FQGNSA. V lost 7 bases and J 2 bases, leaving 9 bases between the germline ends. CDR3 length: 13 residues. In nucleotides, the CDR3 is TGTGCCAGCAAGGGGTATGGCAATCAGCCCCAGCATTTT. Its translation is CASKGYGNQPQHF.

The CDR3 coding sequence is TGTGCCAGCAGCTTAGGGAGACTCGAGCAAAGGAACACTGAAGCTTTCTTT. Its protein is CASSLGRLEQRNTEAFF. The V call is TRBV7-9, the J call TRBJ1-1; no firm D call. Germline CDR1 is SEHNR and CDR2 is FQNEAQ (reference sequence). The V end was cut by 1 base, the J end by 1 base, with 16 bases between. The CDR3 is 17 residues long.

This clonotype turned up a few times. The CDR3 here is CASSPTLGAGVISSSYNEQFF. CDR3 sequence (DNA): TGTGCCAGCAGCCCGACACTCGGGGCGGGAGTCATATCAAGCTCCTACAATGAGCAGTTCTTC. The genes are TRBV12-3 or TRBV12-4 and TRBJ2-1, with 7 bases that match TRBD2. The CDR3 runs 21 residues. The V segment lost 6 bases and the J segment 0 bases; nucleotides outside the gene matches: 23.

This clonotype turned up a few times. V is TRBV4-1 and J is TRBJ1-2; possible D gene TRBD1, 6 bases. Trimming pared 2 bases from V and 3 bases from J, leaving 10 bases between. Germline CDR1 reads MGHRA; CDR2 reads YSYEKL. The CDR3 totals 14 residues. CDR3 in DNA: TGCGCCAGCAGCCAACCGGGACATGACTATGGCTACACCTTC. Its protein product is CASSQPGHDYGYTF.

This clonotype was detected many times. V and J are TRBV3-1 and TRBJ2-2, with 12 bases aligning to TRBD1. The CDR3 consists of 18 residues. Germline CDR1 reads LGHDT; CDR2 reads YNNKEL (reference sequence). Unmatched junction bases numbered 11, after V lost 4 bases and J lost 5 bases. CDR3 protein: CASSLLPGTGGRTGELFF. The DNA for the CDR3 is TGTGCCAGCAGCCTCCTCCCCGGGACAGGGGGCCGAACCGGGGAGCTGTTTTTT.

V gene TRBV7-9 combines with J gene TRBJ1-2, with D uncertain. CDR1 SEHNR and CDR2 FQNEAQ come from the germline V gene (reference sequence). Deletions cut 4 bases from V and 8 bases from J, with 20 bases between. The CDR3 spans 15 residues. CDR3 nucleotide sequence: TGTGCCAGCAGCTCACCAAGGGCCCGAATTGGGGGCTACACCTTC. Its protein product is CASSSPRARIGGYTF.

This clonotype has just a few counts. The rearrangement joins TRBV21-1 to TRBJ2-1; TRBD2, the table's D call, lacks a check against the DNA. TRBV21-1 corresponds to a pseudogene. The CDR3 is 16 residues long. CDR3 sequence reads: CASSKSPGTTYNEQFF. CDR3 nucleotide sequence: TGTGCCAGCAGCAAAAGCCCCGGGACGACCTACAATGAGCAGTTCTTC.

The V call is TRBV11-2, the J call TRBJ2-5, with TRBD1 as a possible D gene (6 bases). Germline CDR1 reads SGHAT; CDR2 reads FQNNGV. This CDR3 is 15 amino acids long. V gave up 4 bases and J gave up 4 bases, with 16 bases separating them. The CDR3 DNA reads TGTGCCAGCAGCTCCGGGACACCGAGGGGAGAGACCCAGTACTTC. Translation: CASSSGTPRGETQYF.

This clonotype occurred many times. The rearrangement links TRBV7-2 to TRBJ2-1, with TRBD2 matching 15 bases. The CDR3 sequence is 15 residues long. Germline values: CDR1 SGHTA, CDR2 FQGNSA. V lost 1 base and J lost 12; bases outside the gene matches: 4. The chain's CDR3 is CASSLGTGLAGGQFF. In nucleotides, the CDR3 is TGTGCCAGCAGCTTAGGGACGGGACTAGCGGGGGGGCAGTTCTTC.